This T cell receptor beta chain was recorded in a study of shared clonotypes between healthy human individuals (dated by TCRdb to the early 2020s). Notes on the research overall: A couple of women and a few men aged 18 to 49 years were included in the cohort. To increase sequencing depth and limit assay-specific biases, different laboratories used diverse techniques to prepare libraries and sequence TCR repertoires. Per donor, three plates each were used for CD4 naive and CD4 memory, two for CD8 naive, and one for CD8 memory. Blood TCR repertoires of roughly five healthy adults were deeply sequenced to estimate repertoire size and the extent of clonotype sharing between individuals. Between about 0.94 and 8.9 billion PBMCs per donor were obtained by leukapheresis.

Using the deep immunoSEQ assay, TCR CDR3 regions were amplified from genomic DNA by multiplex PCR. For each cell subset, the extracted genomic DNA was distributed evenly across all wells of several immunoSEQ 96-well plates, and each plate served as one replicate. For sorted subsets, each replicate PCR was loaded with 200 ng genomic DNA, equivalent to roughly 30,000 T cell genomes. Purified libraries were measured with a Qubit 3.0 fluorometer, size-checked on a Bioanalyzer 2100, and measured again with the KAPA Library Quantification kit. Every immunoSEQ 96-well plate was sequenced on a dedicated single-read 150-cycle Illumina NextSeq 550 flow cell. The paper's processing steps were these. The immunoSEQ output contained only junctional sequences without quality scores, so filtering could not match that applied to full-length reads. To assign V/J genes and CDR3, sequences were annotated against IMGT germline references using PyIR, a Python wrapper for IgBLAST v1.9. Reads were filtered out if the reads had weak V/J assignments (E-value above 1e-6), no CDR3, stop codons, out-of-frame junctions, or ambiguous translated residues. V3J clonotypes were defined as sequences sharing an identical inferred V gene, J gene, and CDR3 amino acid sequence. Percentage overlap between repertoires was calculated by dividing the number of shared unique clonotypes by the size of the smaller repertoire. Three approaches were used to assess repertoire richness: RTK rarefaction, the Chao1 estimator, and Recon v2.1 estimates of unobserved clonotypes. OLGA was used to compute generation probabilities for all TCRbeta clonotypes that the gDNA method yielded from a few donors. TCRdb carries this immuneACCESS record with in-frame sequences only. Its versions omit some clonotypes, under half of them owing to an unresolved V gene in the studies checked, with the rest unexplained. V and J calls plus clone size are reproduced from that table; the DNA served to infer D and trimming. This sample has over 2 million clones in its table, and about 95% of those were observed once. 0.85% to 1.3% of the sample rests with the top ten.

Regarding this clone: This clone's antigen is unknown. It has no much larger one-base neighbor in the sample; base qualities were not kept.

CD8 naive samples were obtained by positive selection for CCR7 among CD45RO-negative cells, yielding a CD45RA+CCR7+ population from which TemRA cells were excluded. Donors were healthy HIV-negative adults with no recently reported acute infections or vaccinations. Every donor was a Caucasian adult residing in Nashville, Tennessee, USA. Blood was obtained by leukapheresis, after which PBMCs were separated by Ficoll-Histopaque density gradient centrifugation and cryopreserved in liquid nitrogen vapor phase. Purity and quantity of every magnetically sorted T cell population were checked by analytical flow cytometry. Genomic DNA was isolated from each sorted fraction and quantified by UV absorbance on a Nanodrop 2000c. Here is what the overall study found, with its caveats: The small number of donors limited the genetic and exposure-history diversity represented. Incomplete sequencing was indicated by rarefaction of sorted-subset datasets, despite the large sequencing depth. Larger estimated clonotype richness was generally found for naive subsets than for memory subsets. Approximately 5% of naive CD4, 3.5% of naive CD8, roughly 2.5% of memory CD4, and 0.4% of memory CD8 clonotypes were shared across several donors. Sampling was limited to blood, and TCR repertoires in tissue likely differ from TCR repertoires in blood. Pairwise subsampling indicated that sequencing depth was expected to affect the degree of clonotype sharing among donors. Compared with non-shared clonotypes, the clonotypes found in all four sorted-subset donors had higher generation probabilities.

The receptor was derived from a man aged 18 to 29 in good health. Sequenced material: naive CD8+ T cells sorted from blood. Reading the label with the study, this specimen's cell subset or site is: CD45RA+CCR7+.

The nucleotide sequence reads as follows: TGTGCCAGCAGTTTATCGGGATTGGGTGGCTACACCTTC. Protein translation: CASSLSGLGGYTF. Rearrangement joined TRBV27 to TRBJ1-2; the D gene cannot be named for sure. Its CDR3 holds 13 amino acids, cysteine through phenylalanine. The retained sequence is limited to the CDR3, 39 bases, with the frame set at the first base. V and J lose 0 bases and 7 bases, and a span of 9 bases separates them. According to the germline V gene (reference sequence), CDR1 reads MNHEY and CDR2 reads SMNVEV.